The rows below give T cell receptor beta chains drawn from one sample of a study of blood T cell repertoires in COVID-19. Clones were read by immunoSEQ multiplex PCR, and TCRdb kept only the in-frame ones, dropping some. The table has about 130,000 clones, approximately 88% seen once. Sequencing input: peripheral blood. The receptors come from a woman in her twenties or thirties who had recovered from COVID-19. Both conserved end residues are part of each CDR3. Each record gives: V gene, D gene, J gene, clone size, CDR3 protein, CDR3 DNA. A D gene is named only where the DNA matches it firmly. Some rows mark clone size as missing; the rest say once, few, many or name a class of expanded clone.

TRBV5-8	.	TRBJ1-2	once	CASSFLREEYGYTF	TGTGCCAGCAGCTTCCTCAGGGAGGAATATGGCTACACCTTC
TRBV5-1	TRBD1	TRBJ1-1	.	CASSWGGTGLGTEAFF	TGCGCCAGCAGCTGGGGCGGGACAGGCCTCGGCACTGAAGCTTTCTTT
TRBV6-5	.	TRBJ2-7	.	CASLGIPENAYF	TGTGCCAGCCTCGGGATTCCTGAAAACGCATACTTC
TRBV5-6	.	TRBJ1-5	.	CASSQGTPRSQPQHF	TGTGCCAGCAGCCAAGGGACACCACGGAGTCAGCCCCAGCATTTT
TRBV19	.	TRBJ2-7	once	CASRAVSGLIKYF	TGTGCCAGTAGGGCCGTGTCAGGGTTAATTAAGTACTTC
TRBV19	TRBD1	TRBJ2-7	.	CASSATGGAASEQYF	TGTGCCAGTAGTGCGACAGGGGGAGCCGCCAGCGAGCAGTACTTC
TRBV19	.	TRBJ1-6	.	CASTSRDSQNSPLHF	TGTGCCAGTACCTCCCGTGACAGCCAAAATTCACCCCTCCACTTT
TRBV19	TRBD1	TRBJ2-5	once	CASSNKPGQGETQYF	TGTGCCAGTAGCAACAAACCGGGACAGGGGGAGACCCAGTACTTC
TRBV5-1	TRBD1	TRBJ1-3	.	CASSADRGHGNTIYF	TGCGCCAGCAGCGCGGACAGGGGGCACGGAAACACCATATATTTT
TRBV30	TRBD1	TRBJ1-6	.	CAWKPGQENSPLHF	TGTGCCTGGAAGCCGGGACAGGAGAATTCACCCCTCCACTTT
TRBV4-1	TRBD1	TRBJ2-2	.	CASSLRQGRNTGELFF	TGCGCCAGCAGCTTGCGACAGGGACGGAACACCGGGGAGCTGTTTTTT
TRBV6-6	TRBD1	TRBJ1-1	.	CASRRRTGGLTEAFF	TGTGCCAGCAGACGACGAACAGGGGGCCTCACTGAAGCTTTCTTT
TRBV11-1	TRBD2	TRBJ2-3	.	CASSLVAGSTDTQYF	TGTGCCAGCAGCTTAGTAGCGGGTAGCACAGATACGCAGTATTTT
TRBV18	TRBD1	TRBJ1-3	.	CASSDRGLTGNTIYF	TGTGCCAGCTCAGACAGGGGGCTAACTGGAAACACCATATATTTT
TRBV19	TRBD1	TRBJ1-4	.	CASSIIPGTDNEKLFF	TGTGCCAGTAGTATTATCCCAGGGACAGATAATGAAAAACTGTTTTTT
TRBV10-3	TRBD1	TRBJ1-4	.	CAISPETGTNEKLFF	TGTGCCATCAGTCCTGAGACAGGGACTAATGAAAAACTGTTTTTT
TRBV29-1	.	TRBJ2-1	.	CSPLLAEGGEQFF	TGCAGCCCGCTGCTAGCTGAGGGAGGTGAGCAGTTCTTC
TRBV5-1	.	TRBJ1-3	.	CASSLNTGNTIYF	TGCGCCAGCAGCTTGAACACTGGAAACACCATATATTTT
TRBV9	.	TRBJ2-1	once	CASSETTGRTYNEQFF	TGTGCCAGCAGCGAGACGACAGGCCGAACCTACAATGAGCAGTTCTTC
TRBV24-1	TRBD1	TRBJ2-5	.	CATSDPGTGQETQYF	TGTGCCACCAGTGATCCCGGGACAGGACAAGAGACCCAGTACTTC
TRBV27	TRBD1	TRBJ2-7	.	CASSPSVRTGWYEQYF	TGTGCCAGCAGTCCTTCTGTAAGGACAGGGTGGTACGAGCAGTACTTC
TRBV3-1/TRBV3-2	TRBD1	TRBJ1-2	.	CASSTQNRGLIGYTF	TGTGCCAGCAGCACCCAAAACAGGGGATTGATAGGCTACACCTTC